These 32 T cell receptor beta chains were all obtained from the same sample, sequenced in a study of shared clonotypes between healthy human individuals (dated by TCRdb to about 2020). The library was obtained by the immunoSEQ multiplex PCR assay. TCRdb holds this immuneACCESS table with in-frame rearrangements only. Some clones are missing; in checked studies, unresolved V genes explain under half, and the rest has no known cause. The sample table contains 2 million to 2.5 million clones; only one count was recorded for under 95% of them. The ten largest clones add up to over 1.5% of the sample. CD8 naive samples consisted of CD45RO-negative cells that were positively selected for CCR7, yielding a CD45RA+CCR7+ population without TemRA cells. The sequencing input was naive CD8+ T cells from PBMCs. The label giving this sample's cell subset or site can be read as: CD45RA+CCR7+. The receptors come from a young man in good health. Some clones in this sample may be carry-over from other donors' samples.

As for this clone: The sample carries other DNA sequences with the same CDR3. The V and J genes are TRBV9 and TRBJ2-1; 10 bases are shared with TRBD1. CDR3 length equals 15 residues. In germline, CDR1 is SGDLS, CDR2 YYNGEE. V shed 2 bases and J 3 bases; nucleotides not matched to a gene: 2. CDR3 sequence: CASSVGDRGYNEQFF. The CDR3 nucleotides are TGTGCCAGCAGCGTGGGGGACAGGGGCTACAATGAGCAGTTCTTC.

The rearrangement uses TRBV9 and TRBJ2-7, with D possibly being TRBD1 (5 bases). Germline V gene sequence: CDR1 SGDLS, CDR2 YYNGEE. The ends were cut back, 3 bases at V and 3 bases at J, with 16 bases in the middle. The CDR3 length is 15 residues. This CDR3 is CASSGGDSVVYEQYF. The CDR3 DNA reads TGTGCCAGCAGCGGGGGCGACAGTGTAGTCTACGAGCAGTACTTC.

Details on this clone: Other DNA sequences from this sample encode an identical CDR3 as well. The chain carries TRBV27 and TRBJ2-7; 7 nucleotides line up with TRBD2. The CDR3 runs to 15 residues. V was pared by 0 bases and J by 0 bases, with 2 bases of the junction left unmatched. CDR1 is MNHEY and CDR2 is SMNVEV in the germline V gene (reference sequence). The CDR3 DNA is TGTGCCAGCAGTTTATCGGGAGGGGCCTCCTACGAGCAGTACTTC. It is translated as CASSLSGGASYEQYF.

The chain employs TRBV5-1 and TRBJ1-1, with 9 bases fitting TRBD1. V shed 4 bases, J shed 4 bases, and the junction held 14 bases outside the gene matches. The CDR3 totals 17 residues. Germline CDR1 is SGHRS and CDR2 is YFSETQ. The CDR3: CASSIADRGHRGTEAFF. DNA of the CDR3: TGCGCCAGCAGCATAGCGGACAGGGGCCATCGCGGCACTGAAGCTTTCTTT.

This chain joins TRBV19 and TRBJ1-4; no definite D call. This CDR3 has 15 amino acids. Germline-derived CDR1 and CDR2 are LNHDA and SQIVND (reference sequence). Trimming removed 2 bases at V and 0 bases at J, with 7 bases between. The CDR3 DNA sequence: TGTGCCAGTAGTATACTGACAACAACTAATGAAAAACTGTTTTTT. Its translation: CASSILTTTNEKLFF.

The gene calls are TRBV10-1 and TRBJ2-1; 8 bases align to TRBD2. Germline V lookup: CDR1 WNHNN, CDR2 SYGVQD (reference sequence). V shed 5 bases and J 0 bases; nucleotides not matched to a gene: 0. The CDR3 has 14 residues. CDR3 amino acids: CASSSGSSYNEQFF. Written as DNA, the CDR3 is TGCGCCAGCAGTAGCGGGAGCTCCTACAATGAGCAGTTCTTC.

J is TRBJ2-7 and V is TRBV15; 9 bases agree with TRBD2. The CDR3 length is 13 residues. The germline V gene has CDR1 LNHNV and CDR2 YYDKDF (reference sequence). V lost 6 bases, J lost 4 bases, and 4 bases stayed unmatched. For the CDR3, the DNA is TGTGCCACCAGTAGCGGGAGTGGTTACGAGCAGTACTTC. Translated, it gives CATSSGSGYEQYF.

The CDR3 loop reads CASSQGTRLGRGSYNEQFF. For the CDR3, the DNA is TGCGCCAGCAGCCAAGGGACAAGGTTAGGACGGGGTTCCTACAATGAGCAGTTCTTC. The chain couples TRBV4-3 to TRBJ2-1; either TRBD1 or TRBD2 may supply D (5 bases each). This CDR3 has 19 residues. The ends were cut back, 1 base at V and 1 base at J, with 20 bases in the middle. Germline V CDR1 and CDR2: LGHNA, YSLEER.

The gene calls are TRBV5-1 and TRBJ1-2; 8 bases are a match to TRBD1. Germline V gives CDR1 SGHRS, CDR2 YFSETQ. The CDR3 contains 16 residues. With 2 bases clipped from V and 3 bases from J, the junction kept 9 bases outside the gene matches. The CDR3 DNA reads as TGCGCCAGCAGCTTACATAAGACAGGGGTTGACTATGGCTACACCTTC. Translation: CASSLHKTGVDYGYTF.

The rearrangement links TRBV7-9 to TRBJ2-7; D ambiguous. Trimming took 8 bases from V and 2 from J, leaving 13 bases between them. Germline V CDR1 and CDR2: SEHNR, FQNEAQ (reference sequence). CDR3 length equals 13 residues. The CDR3 loop is CASGSGLTYEQYF. CDR3 nucleotides: TGTGCCAGCGGGTCAGGTTTAACCTACGAGCAGTACTTC.

The chain joins TRBV12-5 to TRBJ2-2, with 10 bases that match TRBD1. The trim removed 6 bases at V and 6 bases at J, leaving 7 bases unmatched. The CDR3 consists of 15 residues. Germline loops: CDR1 LGHNT, CDR2 FRNRAP. This CDR3 is CASGRGTGVPGELFF. CDR3 nucleotide sequence: TGTGCTAGTGGGAGAGGGACAGGGGTCCCCGGGGAGCTGTTTTTT.

Details on this clone: Other DNA sequences within the sample encode an identical CDR3. This chain links TRBV6-5 with TRBJ2-7; D perhaps matches TRBD1 (6 bases). Germline-derived CDR1 and CDR2 are MNHEY and SVGAGI. The V end was cut by 6 bases, the J end by 0 bases, with 9 bases between. This CDR3 region has 13 residues. CDR3 sequence reads: CASSPDSSYEQYF. The CDR3 coding sequence is TGTGCCAGCAGCCCGGACAGCTCCTACGAGCAGTACTTC.

The CDR3 is CASSPRQGLSSYNEQFF. CDR3 DNA: TGTGCCAGCAGCCCCAGACAGGGCTTAAGCTCCTACAATGAGCAGTTCTTC. The chain combines TRBV4-2 with TRBJ2-1; 7 bases match TRBD1. CDR1 and CDR2 from the germline V gene are LGHNA and YNFKEQ. The CDR3 contains 17 residues. With 4 bases clipped from V and 0 bases from J, the junction kept 9 bases outside the gene matches.

The chain has TRBV27 and TRBJ2-7, with TRBD1 matching 8 bases. Trimming took 5 bases from V and 8 from J; bases not matched to a gene: 8. The CDR3 covers 13 residues. Germline V gives CDR1 MNHEY, CDR2 SMNVEV (reference sequence). The chain's CDR3 is CASSELGTGQQYF. For the CDR3, the DNA is TGTGCCAGCAGTGAGCTTGGGACAGGTCAGCAGTACTTC.

V usage is TRBV7-8 and J usage is TRBJ1-1; D unresolved. CDR3 length: 16 residues. Germline CDR1 is SGHVS and CDR2 is FQNEAQ. V was clipped by 1 base and J by 1 base, with 13 bases between them. CDR3 in amino acids: CASSLVRINRNTEAFF. CDR3 DNA: TGTGCCAGCAGCTTAGTGAGGATTAATCGGAACACTGAAGCTTTCTTT.

The V call is TRBV6-5, the J call TRBJ1-2; D is uncertain. V was shortened by 6 bases and J by 7 bases, with 18 bases between the two germline ends. CDR1 is MNHEY and CDR2 is SVGAGI in the germline V gene. The CDR3 is made up of 14 amino acids. The CDR3 reads CASRSGYLGSGYTF. CDR3 DNA: TGTGCCAGCAGAAGTGGTTACTTGGGGTCTGGCTACACCTTC.

V is TRBV7-6 and J is TRBJ2-6; D is unclear. Trimming pared 5 bases from V and 2 bases from J, leaving 16 bases between. The CDR3 contains 17 residues. CDR1 and CDR2 from the germline V gene are SGHVS and FNYEAQ. CDR3 coding DNA: TGTGCCAGCAGCCGAACTTCTCCCTCACCTGGGGCCAACGTCCTGACTTTC. Protein sequence: CASSRTSPSPGANVLTF.

The gene calls are TRBV11-2 and TRBJ2-7; tentative D call: TRBD1 (6 bases). The germline V gene has CDR1 SGHAT and CDR2 FQNNGV. The CDR3 is made up of 12 amino acids. V was shortened by 5 bases and J by 6 bases, with 11 bases between the two germline ends. CDR3 DNA sequence: TGTGCCAGCAGCCATACAGGGATCGAGCAGTACTTC. Its translation: CASSHTGIEQYF.

V and J are TRBV28 and TRBJ2-1; D call uncertain. Germline CDR1 MDHEN, CDR2 SYDVKM. V was clipped by 4 bases and J by 9 bases, with 13 bases between them. The CDR3 loop spans 13 amino acids. CDR3 bases: TGTGCCAGCAGTTATTACGAGGCTATTGAGCAGTTCTTC. Translating it yields CASSYYEAIEQFF.

J is TRBJ1-3 and V is TRBV28, with D unclear. The CDR3 consists of 14 residues. V lost 5 bases and J lost 0, with 8 bases in between. Germline V CDR1 and CDR2: MDHEN, SYDVKM. CDR3 DNA sequence: TGTGCCAGCAGTCCCGTCCCCTCTGGAAACACCATATATTTT. It is translated as CASSPVPSGNTIYF.

This chain joins TRBV9 and TRBJ2-7; no clear D. Per germline, CDR1 SGDLS and CDR2 YYNGEE. The CDR3 length is 13 residues. Trimming removed 4 bases at V and 2 bases at J, with 10 bases between. The CDR3 spells CASSLDGPYEQYF. The CDR3 nucleotides are TGTGCCAGCAGCCTAGACGGCCCCTACGAGCAGTACTTC.

V is TRBV7-9 and J is TRBJ2-4; 7 bases map to TRBD2. With V trimmed by 3 bases and J by 7 bases, 0 bases remained unmatched. Germline V gives CDR1 SEHNR, CDR2 FQNEAQ (reference sequence). This CDR3 has 12 amino acids. The DNA for the CDR3 is TGTGCCAGCAGCTTTAGCGGGAACATTCAGTACTTC. Translated: CASSFSGNIQYF.

This clone was picked up one time. The chain is built from TRBV29-1 and TRBJ1-2; 7 nucleotides align to TRBD1. Germline trimming cut 0 bases from V and 3 bases from J; bases unmatched to any gene: 19. The CDR3 is 19 amino acids. Germline V gene sequence: CDR1 SQVTM, CDR2 ANQGSEA. CDR3 DNA sequence: TGCAGCGTTGAAGATTGGGGCAGGGGGAGGCCCGAGATGTACTATGGCTACACCTTC. Translating gives CSVEDWGRGRPEMYYGYTF. Full variable domain (remainder filled in from reference TRBV29-1 and TRBJ1-2): SAVISQKPSRDICQRGTSLTIQCQVDSQVTMMFWYRQQPGQSLTLIATANQGSEATYESGFVIDKFPISRPNLTFSTLTVSNMSPEDSSIYLCSVEDWGRGRPEMYYGYTFGSGTRLTVV.

This clone was seen just once. The chain joins TRBV7-3 to TRBJ2-3; the D gene could be TRBD1 or TRBD2 (7 bases each). The germline V gene encodes CDR1 SGHTA and CDR2 FQGTGA. The CDR3 runs 17 residues. V shed 2 bases and J shed 3 bases, with 18 bases lying between them. The CDR3 DNA sequence: TGTGCCAGCAGCTTAGGCCCAGGGGGAGGGATGACAGATACGCAGTATTTT. Translation: CASSLGPGGGMTDTQYF.

The chain has TRBV7-2 and TRBJ2-7; 7 positions match TRBD1. The germline V gene has CDR1 SGHTA and CDR2 FQGNSA. The CDR3 extends over 15 amino acids. V lost 4 bases, J lost 3 bases, and 9 bases stayed unmatched. CDR3 residues: CASSSRDSLFYEQYF. In nucleotides, the CDR3 is TGTGCCAGCAGCTCCAGGGACAGCCTCTTCTACGAGCAGTACTTC. Together with reference TRBV7-2 and TRBJ2-7, the CDR3 gives the full variable domain: GAGVSQSPSNKVTEKGKDVELRCDPISGHTALYWYRQSLGQGLEFLIYFQGNSAPDKSGLPSDRFSAERTGGSVSTLTIQRTQQEDSAVYLCASSSRDSLFYEQYFGPGTRLTVT.

Details on this clone: This sample includes further DNA sequences coding for the same CDR3. The chain recombines TRBV7-8 with TRBJ2-1, with D unresolved. The germline V gene has CDR1 SGHVS and CDR2 FQNEAQ. Trimming stripped 0 bases from V and 9 bases from J, with 3 bases between. CDR3 size: 11 residues. CDR3 coding DNA: TGTGCCAGCAGCTTAGCCCCTGAGCAGTTCTTC. It translates to CASSLAPEQFF.

The chain is built from TRBV28 and TRBJ2-6; 9 nucleotides align to TRBD2. This CDR3 contains 20 residues. Trimming at V came to 5 bases and at J to 4 bases, leaving 18 bases not matched to a gene. Germline-derived CDR1 and CDR2 are MDHEN and SYDVKM. DNA of the CDR3: TGTGCCAGCAGTCCCCAGGGAGTAGCGGGAGTTATATTCGGGGCCAACGTCCTGACTTTC. It yields the protein CASSPQGVAGVIFGANVLTF.

V gene TRBV5-1 combines with J gene TRBJ2-7; 7 positions match TRBD1. CDR3 length: 14 residues. J was trimmed by 2 bases and V by 4 bases; bases with no gene match: 6. Looked up from germline, CDR1 is SGHRS and CDR2 is YFSETQ. The CDR3 sequence: CASSTRQGPYEQYF. The DNA for the CDR3 is TGCGCCAGCAGCACCCGACAGGGTCCCTACGAGCAGTACTTC.

The chain is built from TRBV27 and TRBJ1-4; weak D call: TRBD1 (5 bases). Trimming stripped 6 bases from V and 10 bases from J, with 15 bases between. This CDR3 has 13 amino acids. Germline V gene data show CDR1 as MNHEY and CDR2 as SMNVEV (reference sequence). CDR3 sequence reads: CASSRDLKGKLFF. The DNA for the CDR3 is TGTGCCAGCAGCCGGGACCTCAAAGGAAAACTGTTTTTT.

This chain joins TRBV27 and TRBJ1-2; maybe TRBD1 (6 bases). In germline, CDR1 is MNHEY, CDR2 SMNVEV (reference sequence). The CDR3 covers 15 residues. V lost 3 bases to trimming and J lost 7 bases, with 18 bases between them. CDR3 sequence reads: CASSLWAGELSGYTF. Written as DNA, the CDR3 is TGTGCCAGCAGTTTGTGGGCAGGGGAATTGAGTGGCTACACCTTC.

J is TRBJ2-7 and V is TRBV4-1; TRBD1 aligns across 9 bases. With 5 bases clipped from V and 4 bases from J, the junction kept 6 bases outside the gene matches. From germline, CDR1 is MGHRA and CDR2 YSYEKL. The CDR3 is 14 residues long. The CDR3 protein is CASSEGTGQYEQYF. The DNA of the CDR3 is TGCGCCAGCAGCGAAGGGACAGGGCAGTACGAGCAGTACTTC.

The V gene is TRBV5-4, the J gene TRBJ2-1, with D perhaps matching TRBD2 (5 bases). The V gene's germline CDR1 is SGHNT and CDR2 YYREEE (reference sequence). V shed 9 bases and J shed 0 bases, with 19 bases lying between them. The CDR3 totals 16 residues. The CDR3 sequence is CATPRFEGGSYNEQFF. In DNA, the CDR3 is TGTGCCACCCCTAGGTTCGAAGGAGGCTCCTACAATGAGCAGTTCTTC.